This is a list of T cell receptor beta chains from one sample in a study of human T cells and chemical hapten exposure. TCRdb ran MiXCR on the RACE reads and lists one entry per CDR3 protein. The sample holds some 300,000 distinct CDR3 sequences, about 5% seen once. Here the sequenced sample was whole blood, taken in connection with sensitization to the hapten diphenylcyclopropenone (DPC). The origin of the receptors is a woman between 18 and 29 years old with alopecia areata. Some clones in this sample may be carry-over from other donors' samples. Each CDR3 is given without its conserved first and last residue. The order of the fields is V gene, J gene, CDR3 protein.

TRBV4-3	TRBJ2-3	ASSHGGRTQY
TRBV7-6	TRBJ2-1	ASSSPKVGHEQF
TRBV12-3/TRBV12-4	TRBJ2-3	ASSPPPGGPADTQY
TRBV20-1	TRBJ1-4	SASRPMAEGKLF
TRBV29-1	TRBJ2-4	SVELGEDKNIQY
TRBV11-1	TRBJ1-1	ASSLRRNEAF
TRBV6-6	TRBJ1-1	ASSSIHGGNTEAF
TRBV7-8	TRBJ2-5	ASSLAWSGGAAETQY
TRBV7-9	TRBJ2-7	ASSLASTAYEQY
TRBV25-1	TRBJ1-2	ASSVGQAFYGYT
TRBV27	TRBJ2-4	ASSPPPLAGGMNIQY
TRBV27	TRBJ2-4	ASSLGSQNIQY
TRBV4-2	TRBJ2-3	ASSQDLRITDTQY
TRBV7-2	TRBJ2-2	ASSSVAGGYTGELF
TRBV29-1	TRBJ1-2	SGLQGPYGYT
TRBV29-1	TRBJ2-7	SAGFVGYEQY
TRBV29-1	TRBJ1-4	SVGPRRNEKLF
TRBV19	TRBJ1-4	ASRRGTNEKLF
TRBV6-1	TRBJ1-3	ASSEARGYTIY
TRBV29-1	TRBJ2-3	SADGGSSTDTQY
TRBV20-1	TRBJ1-3	SARPLTGNSGNTIY
TRBV7-2	TRBJ2-3	ASSPLAGAVVGTQY
TRBV6-6	TRBJ1-6	ASRGLGDSPLH
TRBV2	TRBJ2-7	ASTERLEPGEQY
TRBV6-2/TRBV6-3	TRBJ2-5	ASRRFSGAKETQY
TRBV4-2	TRBJ1-1	ASSQVQGGNTEAF
TRBV24-1	TRBJ2-3	ATSATTDTQY
TRBV2	TRBJ1-5	ASSDDRGANQPQH
TRBV4-1	TRBJ1-6	ASSQKGPPGQDNSPLH
TRBV6-5	TRBJ2-3	ASSRRDPDTQY
TRBV4-3	TRBJ1-5	ASSQELALGQPQH
TRBV7-2	TRBJ1-1	ASGTNMNTEAF
TRBV4-1	TRBJ1-6	ASSPMTGVSPLH
TRBV9	TRBJ2-3	ASSVEGEDTQY
TRBV11-2	TRBJ2-6	ATHGRIFSGANVLT
TRBV4-3	TRBJ2-7	ASSQDFVAGRDYEQY
TRBV4-3	TRBJ2-3	ASSYGGGSSTDTQY
TRBV29-1	TRBJ2-4	SVDGQLAKNIQY
TRBV9	TRBJ1-2	ASSGGQGLYGYT
TRBV6-1	TRBJ2-3	ASQGLAGRTDTQY
TRBV12-3/TRBV12-4	TRBJ2-7	ASSFGIAFDEQY
TRBV10-3	TRBJ1-1	AISGQVGTEAF
TRBV19	TRBJ2-1	ASSPRGQAGRNEQF
TRBV20-1	TRBJ2-1	SAPPQGPFRGQF